This record covers a single T cell receptor beta chain. Its antigen is unknown. The record has no base qualities; no much larger clone is one base away. The CDR3 covers 12 residues, taking in both the cysteine and the phenylalanine. Kept here is only the CDR3 DNA, which spans 36 bases and is read in frame from base 1. Deletion took 6 bases off V and 5 bases off J, with a span of 13 bases between the germline ends. According to the germline V gene, CDR1 reads SQVTM and CDR2 reads ANQGSEA. The immunoSEQ multiplex PCR assay was used to generate TCR libraries, with TCR-beta and/or TCR-alpha/delta assays applied to each sample. The amplified TCR libraries were sequenced using the Illumina high-throughput platform. Turning to the authors' computational methods: Clustering and dimensionality reduction relied on pairwise TCRdist distances among GMM-specific receptors from T cells that were either sorted ex vivo or expanded in vitro. The score assigned to each clinical repertoire was mean NN-distance, meaning the average TCRdist to the nearest 10% of tetramer-positive reference sequences. GEM TCR motif frequency was calculated as the fraction of unique TCRs that matched known GEM sequences in V/J usage and CDR3 length. Linear discriminant analysis with leave-one-out cross-validation, implemented in scikit-learn, was used to classify active tuberculosis. This is the immuneACCESS table as TCRdb keeps it, with only in-frame sequences that have V and J called. A part of the clones is gone; compared with another copy, unresolved V genes explain less than half, and the rest is unexplained. The D gene and trimming were derived from the DNA, and the V and J assignments and clone size from that table. For this sample the table gives 35,000 to 45,000 clones, of which 94% were detected only once. Of the sample, roughly 12% falls within the top ten clones.

These data are taken from a study of T cells in tuberculosis (dated by TCRdb to 2016 to 2019). Concerning the study at large: In the study, CD1B tetramers and high-throughput TCR immunosequencing were combined to characterize T cells specific for the mycobacterial lipid antigen glucose monomycolate (GMM). A South African clinical cohort compared IGRA-negative adolescents, IGRA-positive adolescents with latent tuberculosis and adults with active tuberculosis, approximately ten per group.

At study entry, adolescents were screened for latent tuberculosis infection using a tuberculin skin test and the QuantiFERON-TB GOLD In-Tube IGRA. Immunosequencing was performed on unsorted cryopreserved PBMC and covered around 91,000 T cells per clinical donor on average. Eleven high schools in the Worcester region of the Western Cape, South Africa, served as enrollment sites for adolescents aged 12 to 18 years. Ten adolescents infected with M. tuberculosis and ten uninfected adolescents were chosen and matched for age and sex. PBMC from adolescents were isolated by density centrifugation from freshly drawn heparinized blood and then cryopreserved. General findings and caveats noted by the study authors: Shorter CDR3-alpha lengths in active tuberculosis patients partly drove the smaller NN-distances, and the TCR-beta difference was not statistically significant. Which clinical samples got chosen depended on the availability of cryopreserved specimens, and the active tuberculosis cases were adults, whereas the controls were adolescents. An accuracy of 87% (AUROC about 0.9) was reached by a classifier using the diverse GMM-specific repertoire, compared with approximately 70% accuracy when GEM motif frequencies were used. Smaller mean NN-distances to GMM-specific TCRs were observed in active tuberculosis TCR-alpha repertoires than in IGRA-negative controls, suggesting clonal expansion of GMM-specific TCRs.

The TCR comes from a donor aged 10 to 29 with latent tuberculosis or without tuberculosis infection. Some clones in this sample may be carry-over from other donors' samples. The chain couples TRBV29-1 to TRBJ1-1; perhaps TRBD1 is the D gene, with 6 bases matching. Sequencing was performed on PBMCs. DNA sequence: TGCAGCGTATACAGGGACCGGACTGAAGCTTTCTTT. This gives the protein CSVYRDRTEAFF.